This record concerns one T cell receptor (beta chain) sequence. Its antigen is not known. This entry is derived from a study of CD8 T cell repertoires and HIV-1 epitope variants. Looking at the study overall: An uncultured baseline aliquot held 1M T cells. Study findings and constraints: Most of the nine antigen-specific clonotypes appeared cross-reactive to autologous or escape variants.

CDR1 is MDHEN and CDR2 is SYDVKM in the germline V gene. V was clipped by 11 bases and J by 4 bases, with 14 bases between them. This CDR3 is 12 amino acids long. TCR beta CDR3 was sequenced at survey depth on immunoSEQ. The table came from immunoSEQ multiplex PCR; TCRdb's copy has only in-frame clones and leaves some out. This sample carries 95,000 or so clones, 74% of them seen once, and the ten largest clones take more than 25%. This chain uses TRBV28 with TRBJ1-2; the D is unclear. The source of this sequence is a male donor with HIV. The sequenced sample consisted of uncultured baseline CD8+ T cells from peripheral blood mononuclear cells (PBMCs). In DNA form, the CDR3 reads TGTGCCTTGAGTGGTTCCGGCTATGGCTACACCTTC. It yields the protein CALSGSGYGYTF.